A selection of T cell receptor beta chains follows, all from one sample in a study of cytomegalovirus exposure and HLA in healthy donors. Clones were read by immunoSEQ multiplex PCR, and TCRdb kept only the in-frame ones, dropping some. The sample gives about 120,000 clones, about three quarters of which show up once; approximately 2.4% is in the top ten. Sequenced: PBMCs. Every receptor here comes from a female donor in good health and CMV-seronegative. Both conserved end residues are part of each CDR3. The D gene is left open where the match is weak. Rows may omit the clone size; those that give it use once, few, many or a size class.

j_call d_call cdr3_length clone_size v_call cdr3_aa cdr3_nt
TRBJ2-5 TRBD2 16 NA TRBV2 CASSEARGGGVETQYF TGTGCCAGCAGTGAAGCGCGTGGCGGGGGGGTGGAGACCCAGTACTTC
TRBJ2-5 NA 11 NA TRBV19 CASKRQETQYF TGTGCCAGTAAGCGACAAGAGACCCAGTACTTC
TRBJ2-7 TRBD2 16 NA TRBV4-2 CASSPSWVSGGYEQYF TGTGCCAGCAGCCCCTCCTGGGTGAGCGGGGGCTACGAGCAGTACTTC
TRBJ2-6 NA 16 NA TRBV4-1 CASSQATGTGANVLTF TGCGCCAGCAGCCAGGCCACAGGGACTGGGGCCAACGTCCTGACTTTC
TRBJ1-4 NA 13 NA TRBV6-1 CASRRQFNEKLFF TGTGCCAGCAGACGACAGTTTAATGAAAAACTGTTTTTT
TRBJ2-7 TRBD2 15 NA TRBV7-9 CASSSSGGAGRKQYF TGTGCCAGCAGCTCTAGCGGGGGGGCCGGGAGAAAGCAGTACTTC
TRBJ2-5 TRBD2 14 NA TRBV19 CASSTLGREETQYF TGTGCCAGTAGTACCCTCGGGAGGGAAGAGACCCAGTACTTC
TRBJ2-3 TRBD2 17 NA TRBV7-3 CASSLKMRGAPTDTQYF TGTGCCAGCAGCCTAAAAATGCGGGGGGCCCCCACAGATACGCAGTATTTT
TRBJ1-1 NA 14 NA TRBV5-1 CASSLASGGTEAFF TGCGCCAGCAGCTTGGCCTCCGGGGGCACTGAAGCTTTCTTT
TRBJ2-1 NA 11 NA TRBV28 CASSLRNEQFF TGTGCCAGCAGTTTGAGAAATGAGCAGTTCTTC
TRBJ1-6 TRBD1 16 few TRBV6-6 CASSSSGTGLNSPLHF TGTGCCAGCAGTTCCTCCGGGACAGGCCTTAATTCACCCCTCCACTTT
TRBJ1-5 NA 17 NA TRBV19 CASSTRCVACSNQPQHF TGTGCCAGTAGTACCCGTTGCGTAGCGTGCAGCAATCAGCCCCAGCATTTT
TRBJ1-6 TRBD1 12 once TRBV19 CASGTDLGPLHF TGTGCCAGCGGGACAGACTTAGGACCCCTCCACTTT
TRBJ1-1 TRBD1 14 NA TRBV5-1 CASSLEQGGTEAFF TGCGCCAGCAGCTTGGAGCAGGGGGGCACTGAAGCTTTCTTT
TRBJ1-4 NA 14 few TRBV5-4 CASSPEASNEKLFF TGTGCCAGCAGCCCTGAAGCCTCTAATGAAAAACTGTTTTTT
TRBJ2-7 TRBD1 13 once TRBV11-3 CASSYRTGNEQYF TGTGCCAGCAGCTATCGGACAGGGAACGAGCAGTACTTC
TRBJ1-2 TRBD1 15 NA TRBV7-8 CASSRGPWTSYGYTF TGTGCCAGCAGCAGGGGGCCCTGGACCTCCTATGGCTACACCTTC
TRBJ1-1 TRBD1 15 NA TRBV5-1 CASSLGSVTGWGSFF TGCGCCAGCAGCCTGGGTTCGGTGACAGGGTGGGGATCTTTCTTT
TRBJ2-3 NA 12 NA TRBV30 CAWSQRGDTQYF TGTGCCTGGAGTCAAAGGGGGGATACGCAGTATTTT
TRBJ1-2 NA 13 once TRBV7-9 CASSLAEGRGYTF TGTGCCAGCAGCTTAGCCGAGGGTCGTGGCTACACCTTC
TRBJ2-1 NA 15 NA TRBV5-6 CASSVHEGVYNEQFF TGTGCCAGCAGCGTCCATGAGGGGGTATACAATGAGCAGTTCTTC
TRBJ1-1 NA 15 NA TRBV15 CATSASRLRNTEAFF TGTGCCACCAGCGCCTCTCGACTGAGAAACACTGAAGCTTTCTTT
TRBJ2-1 TRBD2 15 NA TRBV9 CASSGTSGVYNEQFF TGTGCCAGCAGCGGGACTAGCGGGGTATACAATGAGCAGTTCTTC
TRBJ2-7 TRBD1 15 NA TRBV5-1 CASSSTGQGAREQYF TGCGCCAGCAGTTCTACCGGACAGGGCGCGAGGGAGCAGTACTTC
TRBJ2-2 TRBD2 16 NA TRBV19 CASSTLAGMNTGELFF TGTGCCAGTAGTACCCTAGCGGGGATGAACACCGGGGAGCTGTTTTTT
TRBJ1-2 TRBD1 12 few TRBV5-4 CASSDREEGYTF TGTGCCAGCAGCGACAGGGAAGAGGGCTACACCTTC
TRBJ2-7 TRBD1 14 NA TRBV18 CASSPGQGTYEQYF TGTGCCAGCTCACCAGGACAGGGGACCTACGAGCAGTACTTC
TRBJ2-3 TRBD2 14 NA TRBV10-2 CASCSGGVGDTQYF TGCGCCAGCTGTAGCGGGGGGGTTGGAGATACGCAGTATTTT
TRBJ2-4 TRBD2 15 NA TRBV27 CASSPNLGGENIQYF TGTGCCAGCAGTCCGAACCTCGGGGGGGAAAACATTCAGTACTTC
TRBJ1-6 NA 12 few TRBV13 CASSPGVSPLHF TGTGCCAGCAGCCCGGGTGTGTCACCCCTCCACTTT
TRBJ2-1 TRBD2 15 NA TRBV7-9 CASSPSGGARNEQFF TGTGCCAGCAGCCCAAGCGGGGGGGCTAGGAATGAGCAGTTCTTC
TRBJ1-1 TRBD1 14 NA TRBV2 CARLRSDRGLGAFF TGTGCCCGACTCCGGTCGGACAGGGGGCTGGGGGCTTTCTTT
TRBJ2-1 TRBD2 15 NA TRBV5-4 CASSLPSGGENEQFF TGTGCCAGCAGCTTGCCCAGCGGGGGTGAAAATGAGCAGTTCTTC
TRBJ1-1 NA 13 NA TRBV2 CASSGQLNTEAFF TGTGCCAGCAGTGGACAGTTGAACACTGAAGCTTTCTTT